These 21 T cell receptor beta chains were sequenced from one sample in a study of cytomegalovirus exposure and HLA in healthy donors. Both 60 Vbeta primers and 13 Jbeta primers went into the PCR. The method was immunoSEQ multiplex PCR; TCRdb's version includes in-frame clones alone and lacks a portion of them. The data hold under 200,000 clones, with 75% to 90% observed a single time. The sequencing input was PBMCs. The receptors come from a human donor in good health.

This sequence joins TRBV5-1 and TRBJ2-7; TRBD1 matches at 9 bases. Germline V gives CDR1 SGHRS, CDR2 YFSETQ. After removal of 3 bases from V and 4 bases from J, the junction contained 5 bases not matched to a gene. The CDR3 is 14 amino acids. In DNA form, the CDR3 reads TGCGCCAGCAGCTACCCGGGACAGGGTTACGAGCAGTACTTC. This gives the protein CASSYPGQGYEQYF.

This chain uses TRBV6-4 with TRBJ2-1; D might be TRBD1 (6 bases). The CDR3 is 15 amino acids. The V and J ends lost 6 bases and 5 bases respectively, with 17 bases between them. Germline assignment: CDR1 MRHNA and CDR2 SNTAGT. CDR3 residues: CASRSTGTSNNEQFF. CDR3 DNA sequence: TGTGCCAGCAGATCTACCGGGACATCCAACAATGAGCAGTTCTTC.

This chain connects TRBV9 to TRBJ2-1; tentatively, D is TRBD2 (6 bases). Germline V gives CDR1 SGDLS, CDR2 YYNGEE. The CDR3 totals 16 residues. V lost 3 bases, J lost 0 bases, and 13 bases lay in between. Here the CDR3 reads CASSEVPGLSYNEQFF. The CDR3 DNA sequence: TGTGCCAGCAGCGAGGTGCCGGGACTCTCCTACAATGAGCAGTTCTTC.

This clone showed up just once. The V call is TRBV13, the J call TRBJ2-5, with 8 bases lining up with TRBD1. The CDR3 length is 14 residues. CDR1 PRHDT and CDR2 FYEKMQ come from the germline V gene (reference sequence). V was clipped by 1 base and J by 5 bases; unmatched bases: 3. The CDR3 loop reads CASSLVNRGETQYF. The CDR3 DNA reads TGTGCCAGCAGCTTAGTTAACAGGGGGGAGACCCAGTACTTC.

This rearrangement joins TRBV7-2 to TRBJ2-3, with D perhaps TRBD2 (6 bases). CDR1 is SGHTA and CDR2 is FQGNSA in the germline V gene. V was pared by 5 bases and J by 3 bases, with 15 bases between. The CDR3 length is 15 residues. CDR3 DNA: TGTGCCAGCAGCCACCGGGACTGGAATACAGATACGCAGTATTTT. Translation gives CASSHRDWNTDTQYF.

This clone was observed a handful of times. The chain combines TRBV10-3 with TRBJ2-3; 9 nucleotides align to TRBD2. Trimming took 6 bases from V and 2 from J; bases not matched to a gene: 6. This CDR3 has 15 residues. The germline gives CDR1 ENHRY, CDR2 SYGVKD. The chain's CDR3 is CAIRSSGVDTDTQYF. The CDR3 DNA is TGTGCCATCAGGTCTAGCGGGGTTGACACAGATACGCAGTATTTT.

The genes are TRBV4-1 and TRBJ2-7; D is unresolved. This CDR3 region has 15 residues. The V end was cut by 1 base, the J end by 0 bases, with 10 bases between. The germline gives CDR1 MGHRA, CDR2 YSYEKL. CDR3 region: CASSQAGEISYEQYF. DNA of the CDR3: TGCGCCAGCAGCCAAGCTGGAGAAATCTCCTACGAGCAGTACTTC.

In nucleotides, the CDR3 is TGTGCCAGCAGTGACAGGTCTAAGGGCTACACCTTC. Amino acids: CASSDRSKGYTF. The V gene is TRBV6-1, the J gene TRBJ1-2; D gene uncertain. Deletions cut 3 bases from V and 8 bases from J, with 10 bases between. Germline V gene sequence: CDR1 MNHNS, CDR2 SASEGT. CDR3 length: 12 residues.

The chain has TRBV2 and TRBJ1-3; D may be TRBD1 (6 bases). This CDR3 has 13 residues. V lost 6 bases to trimming and J lost 4 bases, with 10 bases between them. CDR1 SNHLY and CDR2 FYNNEI come from the germline V gene. The CDR3 DNA reads TGTGCCAGCAGGTCGGGACAAGGAAACACCATATATTTT. It encodes CASRSGQGNTIYF. Full variable domain (missing parts from reference TRBV2 and TRBJ1-3): EPEVTQTPSHQVTQMGQEVILRCVPISNHLYFYWYRQILGQKVEFLVSFYNNEISEKSEIFDDQFSVERPDGSNFTLKIRSTKLEDSAMYFCASRSGQGNTIYFGEGSWLTVV.

This clone was detected once. The chain recombines TRBV5-1 with TRBJ2-7; the match to TRBD2 covers 9 bases. Germline CDR1 SGHRS, CDR2 YFSETQ. This CDR3 comprises 16 residues. V shed 2 bases and J 0 bases; nucleotides not matched to a gene: 6. CDR3 region: CASSFTAGGISYEQYF. In DNA, the CDR3 is TGCGCCAGCAGCTTTACCGCGGGAGGGATCTCCTACGAGCAGTACTTC.

This chain connects TRBV5-1 to TRBJ2-6; 7 positions match TRBD2. The CDR3 is 19 residues long. Germline CDR1 and CDR2: SGHRS and YFSETQ. Trimming at V came to 5 bases and at J to 1 base, leaving 15 bases not matched to a gene. The CDR3, as DNA: TGCGCCAGCAGTCCGCAGTGGGGGGGAAAAGGATCTGGGGCCAACGTCCTGACTTTC. It specifies CASSPQWGGKGSGANVLTF.

The V call is TRBV29-1, the J call TRBJ1-2; the D gene is possibly TRBD1 (6 bases). Trimming removed 6 bases from V and 1 base from J, with 9 bases in between. The CDR3 is made up of 12 amino acids. Germline V gene lookup returns CDR1 SQVTM and CDR2 ANQGSEA. CDR3 in DNA: TGCAGCGTGCGACAGGATAACTATGGCTACACCTTC. Its translation: CSVRQDNYGYTF. Using reference TRBV29-1 and TRBJ1-2 for the parts outside the CDR3, the full variable domain is SAVISQKPSRDICQRGTSLTIQCQVDSQVTMMFWYRQQPGQSLTLIATANQGSEATYESGFVIDKFPISRPNLTFSTLTVSNMSPEDSSIYLCSVRQDNYGYTFGSGTRLTVV.

The rearrangement uses TRBV21-1 and TRBJ1-3; the table assigns TRBD1, which was not confirmed against the DNA. TRBV21-1 is a listed pseudogene. This CDR3 has 17 amino acids. As DNA, the CDR3 is TGTGCCAGCAGCAATAACAGGGGGCAAATGAATGGAAACACCATATATTTT. Its protein product is CASSNNRGQMNGNTIYF.

The chain employs TRBV9 and TRBJ2-7, with 7 bases identical to TRBD1. Germline lookup yields CDR1 SGDLS and CDR2 YYNGEE. The J segment lost 0 bases and the V segment lost 3 bases, leaving 3 bases of the junction unmatched. This CDR3 contains 14 residues. CDR3 amino acids: CASSATGNSYEQYF. The CDR3 coding sequence is TGTGCCAGCAGCGCGACAGGGAACTCCTACGAGCAGTACTTC.

The rearrangement uses TRBV19 and TRBJ2-7; maybe TRBD2 (5 bases). The germline gives CDR1 LNHDA, CDR2 SQIVND (reference sequence). V lost 6 bases and J lost 6, with 6 bases in between. The CDR3 is 10 residues long. The CDR3 sequence: CASRGSEQYF. CDR3 bases: TGTGCCAGTAGGGGGAGCGAGCAGTACTTC.

V is TRBV6-1 and J is TRBJ2-7; 7 bases map to TRBD2. J was trimmed by 0 bases and V by 0 bases; bases with no gene match: 5. Germline assignment: CDR1 MNHNS and CDR2 SASEGT. The CDR3 has 16 amino acids. This CDR3 reads CASSEAQGGSSYEQYF. CDR3 nucleotides: TGTGCCAGCAGTGAAGCGCAAGGCGGGAGCTCCTACGAGCAGTACTTC.

The V call is TRBV5-4, the J call TRBJ2-2, with 8 positions matching TRBD2. The germline V gene has CDR1 SGHNT and CDR2 YYREEE (reference sequence). The CDR3 sequence is 17 residues long. Trimming took 4 bases from V and 0 from J; bases not matched to a gene: 8. CDR3 residues: CASSIPRGGSNTGELFF. In nucleotides, the CDR3 is TGTGCCAGCAGCATTCCTCGGGGGGGCTCGAACACCGGGGAGCTGTTTTTT.

The chain joins TRBV9 to TRBJ2-3, with 11 bases that match TRBD2. The CDR3 spans 15 residues. The junction had 5 bases not matched to a gene; V was cut back by 4 bases and J by 4 bases. Germline V gives CDR1 SGDLS, CDR2 YYNGEE. CDR3 protein: CASSFSGGAADTQYF. Here the CDR3 DNA reads TGTGCCAGCAGCTTTAGCGGGGGGGCTGCAGATACGCAGTATTTT.

This chain links TRBV11-3 with TRBJ2-3, with a possible D match to TRBD2 (5 bases). The CDR3 contains 16 residues. V lost 7 bases to trimming and J lost 3 bases, with 20 bases between them. CDR1 is SGHNT and CDR2 is YENEEA in the germline V gene. The CDR3 loop is CASTPRLASSTDTQYF. CDR3 coding DNA: TGTGCCAGCACCCCCCGGCTAGCTAGTAGTACAGATACGCAGTATTTT.

V and J are TRBV4-1 and TRBJ1-1; D is possibly TRBD1 (6 bases). Per the germline V gene, CDR1 is MGHRA and CDR2 is YSYEKL. Trimming took off 3 bases at V and 4 bases at J, with 12 bases between the two ends. The CDR3 extends over 14 amino acids. The CDR3 DNA reads TGCGCCAGCAGCCACAACAGGGTTGGCACTGAAGCTTTCTTT. Amino acid sequence: CASSHNRVGTEAFF.

CDR3 coding DNA: TGCAGTGCTACGCGGACAGGGAGTGCTTTCTTT. Protein product: CSATRTGSAFF. The genes are TRBV20-1 and TRBJ1-1; 8 bases match TRBD1. The junction had 6 bases not matched to a gene; V was cut back by 4 bases and J by 11 bases. There are 11 residues in the CDR3. Germline assignment: CDR1 DFQATT and CDR2 SNEGSKA (reference sequence).